The T cell receptor beta chain described here comes from a study of beta chain features in type 1 diabetes listed by TCRdb under 2018. Turning to the overall study: Mean age, gender distribution, total cell number and subset yield did not differ between patients and healthy donors. The study compared the TCRB repertoires of sorted circulating CD4+ T cell subsets in recently diagnosed type 1 diabetes patients with those in matched healthy donors. A total of around 100 million sorted cells were examined across all samples, and RNA yield correlated strongly with the number of cells per subset. Regulatory and stem cell-like memory subsets were isolated from only 8 patients and roughly 8 healthy donors, whereas naive and central memory subsets came from all 30 or so donors.

Remarks on this clone: No cognate antigen has been identified for it. There are no base qualities to consult, and no much larger clone falls within one base.

A single peripheral blood draw of about 120 mL on average was collected from each donor into heparinised tubes. A BD FACSAria II was used to sort naive, central memory, regulatory and stem cell-like memory CD4+ T cells with a panel that included CD45RO, CCR7, CD25, CD127, CD95 and CD27. Every sorted population had a purity above 95%. Right away, PBMCs were isolated by Lymphoprep density gradient centrifugation and were stained directly, with no culture step. So that batch effects would be minimized, each experiment stained and sorted samples in pairs, pairing one healthy donor with one patient. All of the isolated RNA was reverse transcribed with the High Capacity cDNA Reverse Transcription Kit, so expressed TCRB transcripts were sequenced. Deep immunoSEQ sequencing was performed on naive, central memory and regulatory T cell samples, with an average of roughly 3.5 million total reads per sample. After sorted cells were lysed in RLT buffer, RNA was extracted with DNase-treated RNeasy Micro or Mini kits, with the choice depending on cell number. To prevent cross-contamination, each cell subset was processed individually, whereas patient and healthy donor samples were processed jointly. The immunoSEQ multiplex PCR was used to amplify TCRB sequences from cDNA, yielding 87-bp fragments that span the CDR3 region. The amplicons were sequenced using the Illumina HiSeq platform. The published analysis was carried out like this. PCR bias was corrected computationally using synthetic template baselines, and reads within Hamming distance 2 were collapsed, with unmergeable singletons discarded. Reads were aligned against IMGT to assign V, D and J genes, CDR3 length and insertions or deletions at six rearrangement sites. Within each subset, clonotype counts were normalized to sorted cell number, after which true diversity and Gini coefficients were computed with the tcR R package. The overlap coefficient, calculated on TCRB nucleotide sequences, was used to quantify repertoire sharing. Out-of-frame TCRB sequences from naive cells were analyzed as a proxy for the pre-selection repertoire. What TCRdb holds here is the immuneACCESS table cut down to in-frame rearrangements. Part of the clones is not present; checked against another copy, under half of the missing clones reflect an unresolved V gene, and the others are unexplained. V and J calls and clone size are copied from that table; D and trimming were computed from the DNA. Within this sample are around 250,000 clones, with about a fifth of them counted one time only. The ten largest clones capture about 0.027% of the sample.

V is reduced by 4 bases and J by 5 bases, leaving a spacing of 5 bases between them. Inclusive of the bounding cysteine and phenylalanine, the CDR3 is 10 residues long. The only DNA kept is the CDR3, 30 bases in frame from the first base. The germline V gene (reference sequence) gives CDR1 as DFQATT and CDR2 as SNEGSKA. Beyond this particular receptor, the publication reports: Shorter templates might be favored by PCR, yet because patient and control samples were amplified and corrected together, any such skew would affect both groups equally. Because cDNA was sequenced instead of genomic DNA, highly expressing activated cells could be over-represented, though the groups showed no difference in activation or CD3 levels. Because the HLA sub-analyses included only small numbers of individuals, any influence of HLA type on TCRB rearrangement was left unresolved. Naive, central memory and regulatory TCRB repertoires appeared to be more similar among patients than among healthy donors. At VDJ recombination sites, type 1 diabetes patients had fewer insertions and more deleted nucleotides, which implies abnormalities in thymic rearrangement. A moderate but significant shortening of TCRB CDR3 length was observed in type 1 diabetes patients in all four CD4+ subsets.

Material: naive CD4+ T cells from blood. The sample's cell subset or site, from its label and the paper: true naive CD4+ T cells. The clonotype was recovered from a middle-aged woman with type 1 diabetes. The rearranged chain carries TRBV20-1 and TRBJ2-5, with the D gene too uncertain to name. The bases are TGCAGTGCTAACGGGGAGACCCAGTACTTC. This encodes CSANGETQYF.